The entry below gives a single T cell receptor beta chain sequence along with its context. Original handling: Amplification of reference gene primers was used by the study to estimate nucleated cell counts. The table came from immunoSEQ multiplex PCR; TCRdb's copy has only in-frame clones and leaves some out. V and J calls and clone size come straight from that table; D and trimming were deduced from the DNA. Of 65,000 to 90,000 clones in the sample, 83% were seen once. The data were obtained in a study of blood T cell repertoires in COVID-19. Study details: From the United States, Italy and Spain came samples of acute and convalescent COVID-19. Nucleic acid was either cDNA or gDNA, and it came from T cells, B-cell-depleted T cells, or PBMCs.

Germline V CDR1 and CDR2: KGHSH, LQKENI. J lost 3 bases, V lost 3 bases, and 9 bases had no gene match. The CDR3 runs 18 residues. The sequence derives from a woman older than 75 with acute or convalescent COVID-19. Sample: peripheral blood. The chain combines TRBV18 with TRBJ2-3, with 13 bases fitting TRBD2. CDR3 protein: CASSPGLAGIRGTDTQYF. In nucleotides, the CDR3 is TGTGCCAGCTCACCGGGACTAGCGGGAATTCGGGGGACAGATACGCAGTATTTT. The variable domain in full, completed from reference TRBV18 and TRBJ2-3, reads NAGVMQNPRHLVRRRGQEARLRCSPMKGHSHVYWYRQLPEEGLKFMVYLQKENIIDESGMPKERFSAEFPKEGPSILRIQQVVRGDSAAYFCASSPGLAGIRGTDTQYFGPGTRLTVL.